This T cell receptor beta chain derives from a study of a mutant IDH1 vaccine in newly diagnosed glioma. Study-wide background: In some groups vaccination began 4-6 weeks post-radiotherapy; others received it with temozolomide. General study points: Top-clonotype changes in peripheral T cells seemed unrelated to pseudoprogression. Vaccine-induced immune responses were detected in about 95% of patients.

TCRdb's table, derived via immunoSEQ multiplex PCR, lists solely in-frame clones and lacks some. The sample gives 75,000 to 95,000 clones, under 90% of which show up once; 0.7% to 0.95% is in the top ten. Comments on this clone: Its specificity is unknown.

The germline CDR1 and CDR2 sequences are SGHNT and YYREEE (reference sequence). CDR3 length: 16 residues. Between the trimmed V and J ends, which lost 4 bases and 1 base, there was a span of 14 bases. The time point was: week 47, end of study. Vaccination comprised doses that each held 300 ug of mutant IDH1 20-mer peptide, plus topical imiquimod. This sample comprised PBMCs, obtained from a glioma patient whose treatment included an IDH1 peptide vaccine. The chain combines TRBV5-4 with TRBJ2-2; D is possibly TRBD1 (6 bases). This clonotype was obtained from a woman between 50 and 59 years old with glioma. CDR3 DNA: TGTGCCAGCAGCGCCATTTCGGGACAGAACACCGGGGAGCTGTTTTTT. Protein: CASSAISGQNTGELFF.